This TCR beta chain was obtained from a study of cytomegalovirus exposure and HLA in healthy donors. This CDR3 contains 13 residues. Per the germline V gene, CDR1 is KGHSH and CDR2 is LQKENI. Deletions cut 5 bases from V and 3 bases from J, with 10 bases between. The study ran its PCR with 60 Vbeta and 13 Jbeta primers. The protocol was immunoSEQ multiplex PCR, while the TCRdb copy is restricted to in-frame clones and leaves out a portion. The sample has tens of thousands of clones, 60% to 80% seen once. The chain joins TRBV18 to TRBJ1-1; tentative D call: TRBD1 (6 bases). The sample comprised PBMCs. This receptor was taken from a woman between 40 and 55 years old in good health and CMV-seropositive. The CDR3 protein is CASSGQGHTEAFF. In DNA form, the CDR3 reads TGTGCCAGCTCAGGGCAGGGGCACACTGAAGCTTTCTTT.